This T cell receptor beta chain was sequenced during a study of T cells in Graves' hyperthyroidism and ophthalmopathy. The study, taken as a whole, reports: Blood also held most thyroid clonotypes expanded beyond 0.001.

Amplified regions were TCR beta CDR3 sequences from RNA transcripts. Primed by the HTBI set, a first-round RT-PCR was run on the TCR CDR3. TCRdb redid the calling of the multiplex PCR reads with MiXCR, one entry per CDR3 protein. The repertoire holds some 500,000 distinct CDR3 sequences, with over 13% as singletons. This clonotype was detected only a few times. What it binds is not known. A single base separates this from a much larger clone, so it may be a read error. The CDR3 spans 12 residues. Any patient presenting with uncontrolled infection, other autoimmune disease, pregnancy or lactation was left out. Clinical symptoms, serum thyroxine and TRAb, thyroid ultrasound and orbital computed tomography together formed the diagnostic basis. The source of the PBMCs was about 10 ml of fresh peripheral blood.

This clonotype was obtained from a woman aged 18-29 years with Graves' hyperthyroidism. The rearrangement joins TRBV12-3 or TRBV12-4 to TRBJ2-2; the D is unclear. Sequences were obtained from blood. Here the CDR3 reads CAGSTGAGELFF. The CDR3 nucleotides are TGTGCCGGCAGTACTGGAGCCGGGGAGCTGTTTTTT.